Below, 5 T cell receptor beta chains from the same sample are listed, as sequenced in a study of T cell responses to AZD1222 COVID-19 vaccine. Method: immunoSEQ multiplex PCR; TCRdb's copy keeps in-frame clones and lacks some. The sample carries over 110,000 clones, 90% to 95% recorded once. The sample here was peripheral blood, taken on day 0 of AZD1222 vaccination. These receptors came from an adult in good health.

This chain links TRBV6-2 or TRBV6-3 with TRBJ1-1; D gene unclear. There are 12 residues in the CDR3. Trimming cost V 4 bases and J 11 bases, with 14 bases left between them. Germline V CDR1 and CDR2: MNHEY, SVGEGT. CDR3 amino acids: CASSSGNSIAFF. DNA of the CDR3: TGTGCCAGCAGTTCCGGGAATAGTATTGCTTTCTTT.

This chain uses TRBV7-9 with TRBJ1-6; D ambiguous. Trimming left V 5 bases short and J 10 bases short, with 15 bases between. This CDR3 has 14 amino acids. Germline V CDR1 and CDR2: SEHNR, FQNEAQ (reference sequence). The CDR3 DNA follows: TGTGCCAGCAGCCCGATGGGAGGTTTGTCACCCCTCCACTTT. It translates to CASSPMGGLSPLHF.

The CDR3 loop reads CASSGWTGHLAYEQYF. The CDR3 nucleotides read TGTGCCAGCAGTGGGTGGACAGGGCACTTGGCCTACGAGCAGTACTTC. This chain joins TRBV6-1 and TRBJ2-7; 8 bases align to TRBD1. CDR3 length: 16 residues. CDR1 and CDR2 from the germline V gene are MNHNS and SASEGT. J lost 2 bases, V lost 4 bases, and 10 bases had no gene match.

The chain recombines TRBV4-3 with TRBJ2-2, with D possibly TRBD2 on 6 matching bases. The germline V and J ends were trimmed by 4 bases and 1 base, with 7 bases remaining between them. The CDR3 has 14 amino acids. Per the germline V gene, CDR1 is LGHNA and CDR2 is YSLEER. The CDR3 bases are TGCGCCAGCAGCCTCGGGGGGAACACCGGGGAGCTGTTTTTT. This translates into CASSLGGNTGELFF.

The V call is TRBV18, the J call TRBJ2-3; 11 bases map to TRBD2. Looked up from germline, CDR1 is KGHSH and CDR2 is LQKENI. The CDR3 loop spans 15 amino acids. Trimming removed 3 bases from V and 5 bases from J; junction bases left unmatched: 4. The CDR3 loop is CASSPGLAERDTQYF. The CDR3 DNA reads as TGTGCCAGCTCACCGGGACTAGCGGAGAGAGATACGCAGTATTTT.